Following are 14 T cell receptor beta chains from one sample sequenced in a study of shared clonotypes between healthy human individuals (dated by TCRdb to 2018 to 2021). Libraries came from the immunoSEQ multiplex PCR assay. The table comes from immuneACCESS by way of TCRdb, which keeps in-frame sequences with V and J called. Part of the clones is missing from these tables; in studies checked, under half for an unresolved V gene and the rest for unknown reasons. Recorded for this sample are about 2.2 million clones; just under 95% of them occurred a single time. The top ten hold 1.5% to 2% of the sample. For the CD8 naive samples, CD45RO-negative cells were positively selected for CCR7, yielding a CD45RA+CCR7+ population from which TemRA cells were excluded. The material sequenced was naive CD8+ T cells from PBMCs. According to the study, the label for this sample's cell subset or site signals: CD45RA+CCR7+. Receptor source: a young man in good health. Some clones in this sample may be carry-over from other donors' samples.

The J gene is TRBJ2-2, the V gene TRBV27, with D unresolved. The germline V gene has CDR1 MNHEY and CDR2 SMNVEV (reference sequence). The CDR3 covers 16 residues. Trimming removed 8 bases at V and 1 base at J, with 17 bases between. The chain's CDR3 is CASQTREALNTGELFF. For the CDR3, the DNA is TGTGCCAGCCAGACCCGAGAGGCCCTGAACACCGGGGAGCTGTTTTTT.

V usage is TRBV28 and J usage is TRBJ2-2; D might be TRBD2 (6 bases). CDR1 and CDR2 (germline): MDHEN, SYDVKM. The CDR3 extends over 15 amino acids. V lost 6 bases to trimming and J lost 8 bases, with 19 bases between them. In DNA, the CDR3 is TGTGCCAGCAGAAGAGGGACTCAAACGGCGGGGGAGCTGTTTTTT. Translation gives CASRRGTQTAGELFF.

This chain links TRBV2 with TRBJ2-3; TRBD2 aligns across 11 bases. The CDR3 length is 16 residues. The V gene end was trimmed by 6 bases and the J gene end by 3 bases; junction bases not matched to a gene: 8. CDR1 is SNHLY and CDR2 is FYNNEI in the germline V gene. Here the CDR3 DNA reads TGTGCCAGCAGCGTAGCGGGAGGGCCTATAACAGATACGCAGTATTTT. Protein sequence: CASSVAGGPITDTQYF.

V is TRBV2 and J is TRBJ1-1; a possible D gene is TRBD1 (5 bases). The CDR3 has 14 amino acids. CDR1 is SNHLY, CDR2 FYNNEI, per germline. V was clipped by 3 bases and J by 0 bases, with 8 bases between them. The CDR3 loop is CASSEAGLNTEAFF. CDR3 coding DNA: TGTGCCAGCAGTGAGGCGGGGCTGAACACTGAAGCTTTCTTT.

The J gene is TRBJ1-1, the V gene TRBV15, with TRBD1 matching 7 bases. The V segment lost 3 bases and the J segment 0 bases; nucleotides outside the gene matches: 4. This CDR3 has 15 residues. Germline V lookup: CDR1 LNHNV, CDR2 YYDKDF (reference sequence). CDR3 nucleotides: TGTGCCACCAGCAGTGGGGACAGATTGAACACTGAAGCTTTCTTT. Protein product: CATSSGDRLNTEAFF.

The chain employs TRBV11-2 and TRBJ1-1, with 8 bases that match TRBD1. The CDR3 length is 16 residues. With V trimmed by 4 bases and J by 3 bases, 10 bases remained unmatched. Germline CDR1 is SGHAT and CDR2 is FQNNGV. The CDR3 loop is CASSSDRVWGHTEAFF. The CDR3 region has the DNA TGTGCCAGCAGCTCGGACAGGGTTTGGGGTCACACTGAAGCTTTCTTT.

In this sample, this clone turned up once. CDR3 in DNA: TGCAGCGGCTGGACTTCCAACTACAATGAGCAGTTCTTC. It translates to CSGWTSNYNEQFF. The rearrangement joins TRBV29-1 to TRBJ2-1; perhaps TRBD2 as D (5 bases). Trimming left V 7 bases short and J 3 bases short, with 13 bases between. CDR3 length equals 13 residues. Germline V lookup: CDR1 SQVTM, CDR2 ANQGSEA.

The rearrangement links TRBV19 to TRBJ1-2; no clear D gene. V was trimmed by 7 bases and J by 8 bases, leaving 17 bases between them. The CDR3 consists of 13 residues. Germline loops: CDR1 LNHDA, CDR2 SQIVND (reference sequence). CDR3 residues: CASTRHGREGYTF. DNA for the CDR3: TGTGCCAGTACCCGCCACGGGCGTGAGGGCTACACCTTC.

This chain connects TRBV9 to TRBJ2-7, with D possibly TRBD1 on 5 matching bases. Trimming took off 4 bases at V and 3 bases at J, with 20 bases between the two ends. CDR1 is SGDLS, CDR2 YYNGEE, per germline. The CDR3 is made up of 16 amino acids. The CDR3 reads CASSPTVGARHYEQYF. CDR3 bases: TGTGCCAGCAGCCCCACGGTAGGGGCGAGGCACTACGAGCAGTACTTC.

The CDR3 here is CATSRGGEDEKLFF. CDR3 coding DNA: TGTGCCACCAGCAGAGGAGGGGAGGATGAAAAACTGTTTTTT. The chain is built from TRBV15 and TRBJ1-4; D may be TRBD1 (5 bases). The CDR3 spans 14 residues. Per the germline V gene, CDR1 is LNHNV and CDR2 is YYDKDF (reference sequence). The germline V and J ends were trimmed by 1 base and 6 bases, with 9 bases remaining between them.

This chain uses TRBV5-1 with TRBJ2-7; 12 nucleotides match TRBD1. Germline CDR1 and CDR2: SGHRS and YFSETQ. The CDR3 is made up of 14 amino acids. The V and J ends lost 4 bases and 2 bases, in that order; junction bases with no gene match: 1. CDR3 residues: CASSGTGGPYEQYF. CDR3 coding DNA: TGCGCCAGCAGCGGGACAGGGGGCCCCTACGAGCAGTACTTC.

The V call is TRBV2, the J call TRBJ1-4, with unresolved D. Germline CDR1 is SNHLY and CDR2 is FYNNEI. Trimming removed 8 bases at V and 8 bases at J, with 9 bases between. This CDR3 contains 11 residues. The CDR3 sequence: CASHMGEKLFF. The CDR3 coding sequence is TGTGCCAGCCATATGGGCGAAAAACTGTTTTTT.

The V and J genes are TRBV6-1 and TRBJ1-1; D call uncertain. CDR3 length: 16 residues. Deletions cut 1 base from V and 4 bases from J, with 16 bases between. Germline values: CDR1 MNHNS, CDR2 SASEGT. The CDR3 region is CASSEGPRVRVTEAFF. CDR3 coding DNA: TGTGCCAGCAGTGAAGGCCCCCGGGTGAGGGTCACTGAAGCTTTCTTT.

This clone was detected a few times. The chain uses TRBV19 and TRBJ1-4, with 7 bases lining up with TRBD1. Germline trimming cut 6 bases from V and 15 bases from J; bases unmatched to any gene: 7. Looked up from germline, CDR1 is LNHDA and CDR2 is SQIVND (reference sequence). This CDR3 spans 11 amino acids. CDR3 sequence (DNA): TGTGCCAGTAGGACGACGGGACAGATGTTTTTT. It specifies CASRTTGQMFF.